The rows below give T cell receptor beta chains drawn from one sample of a study of blood T cell repertoires in COVID-19. The method was immunoSEQ multiplex PCR; TCRdb's version includes in-frame clones alone and lacks a portion of them. The table includes about 140,000 clones, around 72% detected once. Sample: peripheral blood. The receptors stem from a woman between 55 and 75 years old with acute or convalescent COVID-19. Both conserved end residues are part of each CDR3. The order of the fields is D gene, V gene, J gene, CDR3 protein. A D gene is named only where the DNA matches it firmly.

D gene: .
V gene: TRBV6-5
J gene: TRBJ2-3
CDR3 protein: CASSYGGTDTQYF

D gene: TRBD2
V gene: TRBV6-2/TRBV6-3
J gene: TRBJ2-7
CDR3 protein: CASSYRTSGRFYEQYF

D gene: .
V gene: TRBV6-1
J gene: TRBJ2-1
CDR3 protein: CASSQGGDQFF

D gene: .
V gene: TRBV7-3
J gene: TRBJ1-1
CDR3 protein: CASRLARTANTEAFF

D gene: TRBD2
V gene: TRBV5-1
J gene: TRBJ2-3
CDR3 protein: CASRTGTSGQSTDTQYF

D gene: .
V gene: TRBV5-1
J gene: TRBJ1-2
CDR3 protein: CASSFSGGSFVSYGYTF

D gene: TRBD2
V gene: TRBV3-1/TRBV3-2
J gene: TRBJ2-1
CDR3 protein: CASSPLAGVRYNEQFF

D gene: TRBD2
V gene: TRBV9
J gene: TRBJ2-7
CDR3 protein: CASSVRGREGLNEQYF

D gene: .
V gene: TRBV11-2
J gene: TRBJ2-7
CDR3 protein: CASSLVASESYEQYF

D gene: .
V gene: TRBV19
J gene: TRBJ1-5
CDR3 protein: CASSILQQGNQPQHF

D gene: TRBD1
V gene: TRBV30
J gene: TRBJ2-7
CDR3 protein: CAWCTGQGYEQYF

D gene: TRBD1
V gene: TRBV27
J gene: TRBJ1-1
CDR3 protein: CASSLYKGAGTEAFF

D gene: .
V gene: TRBV6-5
J gene: TRBJ2-3
CDR3 protein: CASSRLGGPPDTQYF

D gene: .
V gene: TRBV28
J gene: TRBJ1-2
CDR3 protein: CASSLGPANYGYTF

D gene: TRBD2
V gene: TRBV20-1
J gene: TRBJ2-1
CDR3 protein: CSASLGTSGRAYEQFF

D gene: TRBD2
V gene: TRBV7-9
J gene: TRBJ2-3
CDR3 protein: CASSFNTGRSDTQYF

D gene: TRBD1
V gene: TRBV11-2
J gene: TRBJ2-7
CDR3 protein: CASSPDRGPSYEQYF

D gene: TRBD2
V gene: TRBV10-1
J gene: TRBJ2-3
CDR3 protein: CASSGRTSGRANRDTQYF

D gene: .
V gene: TRBV15
J gene: TRBJ2-3
CDR3 protein: CATGSSVYPYTDTQYF

D gene: .
V gene: TRBV27
J gene: TRBJ1-2
CDR3 protein: CASTGGGSGSYTF

D gene: TRBD1
V gene: TRBV28
J gene: TRBJ1-2
CDR3 protein: CASSGGGTAINSYTF